The present T cell receptor (beta chain) was sequenced within a study of OX40 agonist ivuxolimab in advanced cancers. On the study more broadly: Intravenous ivuxolimab at 0.01 to 10 mg/kg was given to patients every 2 weeks. Hepatocellular carcinoma, melanoma, renal cell or head and neck cancer affected the dose-escalation patients.

Using immunoSEQ multiplex PCR, the repertoire was profiled, and TCRdb retains in-frame clones only, with some absent. Counted here are around 87,000 clones, around 94% occurring once; the ten biggest clones make up 2.6%. The V gene's germline CDR1 is SGHKS and CDR2 YYEKEE (reference sequence). The V and J ends lost 0 bases and 0 bases, in that order; junction bases with no gene match: 2. There are 15 residues in the CDR3. This rearrangement joins TRBV5-5 to TRBJ1-2; 7 nucleotides match TRBD1. The clonotype originates from an adult with an advanced solid tumor such as melanoma, head and neck, liver or kidney cancer. The material sequenced was CD4+ or CD8+ T cells sorted from blood, taken in a trial of the OX40 agonist ivuxolimab. The DNA of the CDR3 is TGTGCCAGCAGCTTGGTAGGGGGCCCTAACTATGGCTACACCTTC. Amino acids: CASSLVGGPNYGYTF.